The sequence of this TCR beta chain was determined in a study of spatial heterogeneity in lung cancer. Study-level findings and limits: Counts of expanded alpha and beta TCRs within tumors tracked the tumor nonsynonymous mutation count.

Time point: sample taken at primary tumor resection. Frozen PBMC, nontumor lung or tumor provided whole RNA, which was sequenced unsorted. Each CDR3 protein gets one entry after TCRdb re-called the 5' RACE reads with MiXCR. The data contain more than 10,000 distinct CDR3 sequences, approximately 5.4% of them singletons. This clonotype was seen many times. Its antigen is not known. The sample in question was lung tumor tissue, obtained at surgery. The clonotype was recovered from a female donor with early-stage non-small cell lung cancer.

In DNA form, the CDR3 reads TGTGCCAGCAGTTCGGTGACCGGTCGGGGGCAGTACTTC. The encoded protein is CASSSVTGRGQYF. This chain connects TRBV6-5 to TRBJ2-7, with a tentative D call TRBD2 (5 bases). Trimming cost V 4 bases and J 9 bases, with 16 bases left between them. The CDR3 contains 13 residues. Germline CDR1 MNHEY, CDR2 SVGAGI.